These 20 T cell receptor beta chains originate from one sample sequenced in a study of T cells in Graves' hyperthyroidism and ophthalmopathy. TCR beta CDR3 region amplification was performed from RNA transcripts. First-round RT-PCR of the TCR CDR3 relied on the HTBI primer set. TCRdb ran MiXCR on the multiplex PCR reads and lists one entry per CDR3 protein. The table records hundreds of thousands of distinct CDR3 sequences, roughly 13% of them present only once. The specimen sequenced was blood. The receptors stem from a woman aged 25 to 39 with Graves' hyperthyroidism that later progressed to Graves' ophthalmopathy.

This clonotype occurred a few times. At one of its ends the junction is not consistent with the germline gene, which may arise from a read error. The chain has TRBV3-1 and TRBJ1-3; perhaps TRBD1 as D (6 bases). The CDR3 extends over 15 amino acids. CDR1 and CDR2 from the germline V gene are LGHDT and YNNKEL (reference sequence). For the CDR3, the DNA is TGTGCCAGCAGCCGCCTACAGGGCTCTAGAAACACCATATATTTT. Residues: CASSRLQGSRNTIYF.

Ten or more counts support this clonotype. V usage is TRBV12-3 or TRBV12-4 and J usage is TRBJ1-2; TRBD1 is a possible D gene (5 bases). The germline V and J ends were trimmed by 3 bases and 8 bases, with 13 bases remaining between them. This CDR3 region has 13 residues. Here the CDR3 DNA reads TGTGCCAGCAGTTTGGGTCGCAGGGACGGCTACACCTTC. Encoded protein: CASSLGRRDGYTF.

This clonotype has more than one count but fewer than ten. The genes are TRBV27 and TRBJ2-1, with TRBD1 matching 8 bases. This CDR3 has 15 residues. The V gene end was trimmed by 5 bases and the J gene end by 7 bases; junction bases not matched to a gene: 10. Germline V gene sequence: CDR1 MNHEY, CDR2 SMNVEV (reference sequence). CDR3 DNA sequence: TGTGCCAGCAGTGGCGGGACAGGACACGGTAATGAGCAGTTCTTC. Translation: CASSGGTGHGNEQFF.

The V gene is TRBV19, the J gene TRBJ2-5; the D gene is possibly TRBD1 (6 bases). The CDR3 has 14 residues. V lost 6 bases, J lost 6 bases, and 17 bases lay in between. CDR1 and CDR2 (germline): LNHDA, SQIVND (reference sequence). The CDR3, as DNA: TGTGCCAGTAGCGGAGCAGGGGTATCGAAGACCCAGTACTTC. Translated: CASSGAGVSKTQYF. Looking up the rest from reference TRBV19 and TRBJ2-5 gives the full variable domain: DGGITQSPKYLFRKEGQNVTLSCEQNLNHDAMYWYRQDPGQGLRLIYYSQIVNDFQKGDIAEGYSVSREKKESFPLTVTSAQKNPTAFYLCASSGAGVSKTQYFGPGTRLLVL.

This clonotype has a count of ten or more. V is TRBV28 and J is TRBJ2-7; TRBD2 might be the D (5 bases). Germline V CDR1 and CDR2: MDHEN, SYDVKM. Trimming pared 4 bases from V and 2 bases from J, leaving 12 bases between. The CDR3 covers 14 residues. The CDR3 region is CASSSGNPTYEQYF. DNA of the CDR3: TGTGCCAGCAGTTCGGGGAACCCAACCTACGAGCAGTACTTC.

CDR3 nucleotides: TGTGCCAGCAGTGTCGGGACCAATCCGAGTTACAATGAGCAGTTCTTC. Encoded protein: CASSVGTNPSYNEQFF. The chain has TRBV6-1 and TRBJ2-1; D possibly uses TRBD1 or TRBD2 (5 bases each). The V end was cut by 4 bases, the J end by 4 bases, with 17 bases between. The CDR3 loop spans 16 amino acids. Germline CDR1 MNHNS, CDR2 SASEGT.

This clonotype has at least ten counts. The CDR3 here is CSARSGVEYNEQFF. CDR3 nucleotide sequence: TGCAGTGCTAGATCTGGAGTGGAGTACAATGAGCAGTTCTTC. The V call is TRBV20-1, the J call TRBJ2-1, with no clear D. The CDR3 is 14 residues long. Germline-derived CDR1 and CDR2 are DFQATT and SNEGSKA (reference sequence). V was shortened by 2 bases and J by 4 bases, with 12 bases between the two germline ends.

CDR3 sequence (DNA): TGTGCCAGCAGCTTTGGACTAGCGGGAGGGGGGTCCTACAATGAGCAGTTCTTC. Protein product: CASSFGLAGGGSYNEQFF. This rearrangement joins TRBV7-2 to TRBJ2-1, with TRBD2 matching over 15 bases. The CDR3 extends over 18 amino acids. J lost 1 base, V lost 3 bases, and 4 bases had no gene match. The V gene's germline CDR1 is SGHTA and CDR2 FQGNSA.

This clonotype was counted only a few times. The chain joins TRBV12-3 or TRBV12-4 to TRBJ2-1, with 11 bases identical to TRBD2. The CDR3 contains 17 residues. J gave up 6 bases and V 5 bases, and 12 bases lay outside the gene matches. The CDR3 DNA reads TGTGCCAGCAGTCCTTTGACTAGCGGGAAGGGAGGCAATGAGCAGTTCTTC. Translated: CASSPLTSGKGGNEQFF.

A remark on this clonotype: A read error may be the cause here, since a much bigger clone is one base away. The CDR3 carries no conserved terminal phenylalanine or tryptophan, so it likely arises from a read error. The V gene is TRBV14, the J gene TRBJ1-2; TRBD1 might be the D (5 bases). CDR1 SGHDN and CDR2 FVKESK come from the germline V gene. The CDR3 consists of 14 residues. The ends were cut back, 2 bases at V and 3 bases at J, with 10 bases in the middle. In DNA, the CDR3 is TGTGCCAGCAGCCAAAGGGACGGATACTATGGCTACACCATC. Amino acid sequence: CASSQRDGYYGYTI.

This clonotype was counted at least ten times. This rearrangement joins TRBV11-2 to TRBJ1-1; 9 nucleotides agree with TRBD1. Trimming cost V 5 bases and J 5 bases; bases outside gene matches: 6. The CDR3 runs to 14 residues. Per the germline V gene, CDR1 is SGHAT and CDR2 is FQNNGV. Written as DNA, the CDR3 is TGTGCCAGCAGCGTAGGGGACAGGGTTACTGAAGCTTTCTTT. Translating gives CASSVGDRVTEAFF.

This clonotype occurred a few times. The CDR3: CASSQGPGQGSYEQYF. The CDR3 DNA reads TGTGCCAGCAGCCAAGGTCCGGGACAGGGTTCCTACGAGCAGTACTTC. The rearrangement joins TRBV27 to TRBJ2-7, with 9 nucleotides matching TRBD1. The CDR3 length is 16 residues. Germline V CDR1 and CDR2: MNHEY, SMNVEV (reference sequence). V dropped 6 bases and J dropped 1; count of bases not matched to a gene: 10.

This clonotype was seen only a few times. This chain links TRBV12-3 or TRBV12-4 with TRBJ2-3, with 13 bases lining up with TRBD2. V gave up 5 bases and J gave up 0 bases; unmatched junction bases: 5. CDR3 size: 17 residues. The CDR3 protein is CASSPPGLAGSTDTQYF. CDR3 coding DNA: TGTGCCAGCAGTCCCCCGGGACTAGCGGGGAGCACAGATACGCAGTATTTT.

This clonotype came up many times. Here the CDR3 DNA reads TGTGCCAGTAGTCCAAGCGGACGGACGAGAGCTTTCTTT. Translation: CASSPSGRTRAFF. The chain combines TRBV19 with TRBJ1-1; D call uncertain. With 5 bases removed from V and 10 bases from J, the gap between germline ends came to 17 bases. Per the germline V gene, CDR1 is LNHDA and CDR2 is SQIVND (reference sequence). This CDR3 is 13 amino acids long.

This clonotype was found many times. CDR3 sequence: CASSPGLPEQFF. The DNA for the CDR3 is TGTGCCAGCAGCCCCGGACTACCTGAGCAGTTCTTC. This chain joins TRBV28 and TRBJ2-1; possible D gene TRBD2, 6 bases. The V end was cut by 6 bases, the J end by 9 bases, with 12 bases between. The CDR3 consists of 12 residues. Germline V gives CDR1 MDHEN, CDR2 SYDVKM.

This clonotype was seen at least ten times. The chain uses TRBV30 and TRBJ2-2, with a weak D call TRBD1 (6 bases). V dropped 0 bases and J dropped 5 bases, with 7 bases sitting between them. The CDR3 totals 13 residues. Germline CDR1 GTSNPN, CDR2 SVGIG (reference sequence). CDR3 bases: TGTGCCTGGAGTGTACAGGGAACCGGGGAGCTGTTTTTT. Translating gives CAWSVQGTGELFF.

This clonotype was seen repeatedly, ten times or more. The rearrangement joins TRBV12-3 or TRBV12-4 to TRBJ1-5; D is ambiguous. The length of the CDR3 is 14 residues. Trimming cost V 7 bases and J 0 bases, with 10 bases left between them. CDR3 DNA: TGTGCCAGCAAACCTGGGGATAGCAATCAGCCCCAGCATTTT. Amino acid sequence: CASKPGDSNQPQHF.

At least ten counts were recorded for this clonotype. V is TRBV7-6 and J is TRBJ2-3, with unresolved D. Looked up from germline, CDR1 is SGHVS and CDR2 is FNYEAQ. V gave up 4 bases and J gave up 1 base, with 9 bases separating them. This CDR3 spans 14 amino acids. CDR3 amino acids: CASSWNKGTDTQYF. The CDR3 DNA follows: TGTGCCAGCAGCTGGAACAAGGGCACAGATACGCAGTATTTT. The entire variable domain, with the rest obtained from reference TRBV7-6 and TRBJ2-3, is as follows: GAGVSQSPRYKVTKRGQDVALRCDPISGHVSLYWYRQALGQGPEFLTYFNYEAQQDKSGLPNDRFSAERPEGSISTLTIQRTEQRDSAMYRCASSWNKGTDTQYFGPGTRLTVL.

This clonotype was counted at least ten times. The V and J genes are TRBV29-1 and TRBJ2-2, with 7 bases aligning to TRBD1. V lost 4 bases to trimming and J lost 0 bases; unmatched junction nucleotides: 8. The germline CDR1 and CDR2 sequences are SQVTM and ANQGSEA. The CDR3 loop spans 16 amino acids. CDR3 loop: CSVVTGASANTGELFF. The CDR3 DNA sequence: TGCAGCGTTGTAACAGGGGCCTCCGCGAACACCGGGGAGCTGTTTTTT.

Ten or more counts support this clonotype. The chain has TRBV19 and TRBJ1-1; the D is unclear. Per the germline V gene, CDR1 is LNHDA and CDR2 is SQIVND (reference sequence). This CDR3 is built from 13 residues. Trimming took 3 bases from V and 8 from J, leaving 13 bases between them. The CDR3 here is CASSIKDPTEAFF. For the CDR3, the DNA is TGTGCCAGTAGTATTAAGGACCCTACGGAAGCTTTCTTT. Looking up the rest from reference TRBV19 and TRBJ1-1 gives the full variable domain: DGGITQSPKYLFRKEGQNVTLSCEQNLNHDAMYWYRQDPGQGLRLIYYSQIVNDFQKGDIAEGYSVSREKKESFPLTVTSAQKNPTAFYLCASSIKDPTEAFFGQGTRLTVV.